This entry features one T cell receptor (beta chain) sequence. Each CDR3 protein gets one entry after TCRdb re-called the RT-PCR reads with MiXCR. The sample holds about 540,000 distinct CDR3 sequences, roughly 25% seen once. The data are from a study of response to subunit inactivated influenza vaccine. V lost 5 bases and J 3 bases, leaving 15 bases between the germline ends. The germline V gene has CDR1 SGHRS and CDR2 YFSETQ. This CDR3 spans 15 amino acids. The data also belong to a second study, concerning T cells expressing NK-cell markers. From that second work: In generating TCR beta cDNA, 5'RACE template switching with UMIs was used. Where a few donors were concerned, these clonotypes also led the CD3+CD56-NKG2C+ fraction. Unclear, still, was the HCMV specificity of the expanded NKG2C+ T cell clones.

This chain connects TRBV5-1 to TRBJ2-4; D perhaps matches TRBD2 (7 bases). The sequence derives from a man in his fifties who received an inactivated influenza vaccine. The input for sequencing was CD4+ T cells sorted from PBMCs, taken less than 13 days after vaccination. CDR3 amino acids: CASSWGAGDKNIQYF. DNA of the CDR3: TGCGCCAGCAGTTGGGGGGCGGGAGACAAAAACATTCAGTACTTC.